The present T cell receptor beta chain was sequenced within a study of CD8+CD57+ T cells in acquired aplastic anemia. Whole-study context: Recorded DNA amounts for sorted CD4+ and CD8+ cells had an average of about 3 ug. Among healthy donors, CD4+ cells averaged approximately 11 million reads. General study findings and limits: Levels of CD8+ Simpson's diversity were not significantly distinct in patients versus controls. Almost 30 sequences, all CD8+ CDR3, were shared between patients and controls.

Profiling of TCR beta VDJ combinations and CDR3 sequences used genomic DNA as template. Each CDR3 protein is one row after TCRdb ran MiXCR on the reads. This sample has about 130,000 distinct CDR3 sequences, with around 41% found just once. This clonotype was recorded many times. Its target is unknown. V lost 10 bases to trimming and J lost 8 bases, with 18 bases between them. Germline CDR1 and CDR2: MNHNS and SASEGT. The CDR3 is 13 residues long. This chain connects TRBV6-1 to TRBJ2-1, with D uncertain. This clonotype originated in a human donor in good health, serving as a control. The specimen sequenced was sorted CD4+, CD8+, or CD8+CD57+ T cells (not recorded which) from PBMCs. The CDR3 here is CATCRVGADEQFF. CDR3 coding DNA: TGTGCCACCTGCCGGGTCGGTGCGGATGAGCAGTTCTTC.